This T cell receptor (beta chain) was sequenced for a study of OX40 agonist ivuxolimab in advanced cancers. V was trimmed by 5 bases and J by 0 bases, leaving 16 bases between them. Germline CDR1 and CDR2: LNHDA and SQIVND (reference sequence). The CDR3 totals 16 residues. Sequencing was performed with immunoSEQ multiplex PCR; in TCRdb, only in-frame clones are kept and a portion is missing. Of roughly 68,000 clones listed, 85% to 90% are singletons. General study findings and limits: The expanded peripheral T cells' antigen specificity was not determined. Also showing low normalized T-cell clonal expansion were some of the nonresponders. Relative to CD4+, CD8+ T cells held more expanded clones on average. Relatively little clonal expansion, among the lowest observed, appeared in partial responders at 0.1-3.0 mg/kg.

As concerns this clone: Its antigen is unknown.

The sequence was obtained from an adult with an advanced solid tumor such as melanoma, head and neck, liver or kidney cancer. This chain uses TRBV19 with TRBJ1-2; no definite D call. Sequencing was performed on CD4+ or CD8+ T cells sorted from blood, taken in a trial of the OX40 agonist ivuxolimab. DNA of the CDR3: TGTGCCAGTAGTCCAACCTCCATTCTGGCTAACTATGGCTACACCTTC. The encoded protein is CASSPTSILANYGYTF.